This T cell receptor (beta chain) was recorded in a study of spatial heterogeneity in lung cancer. TCRdb called the 5' RACE reads again in MiXCR, with one record for every CDR3 protein. The data hold about 48,000 distinct CDR3 sequences, with roughly 5% observed a single time. Looked up from germline, CDR1 is SGHDN and CDR2 is FVKESK. The V end was cut by 3 bases, the J end by 8 bases, with 10 bases between. CDR3 size: 13 residues. The time point is: sample taken at primary tumor resection. Sequencing was performed on whole RNA extracted from tumor and nontumor lung tissue, or from frozen PBMC, and the material was left unsorted.

This material consisted of PBMCs, taken at surgery. The clonotype was recovered from a male donor with early-stage non-small cell lung cancer. The chain links TRBV14 to TRBJ1-4, with D possibly being TRBD1 (6 bases). The CDR3 sequence: CASSHNQGEKLFF. The CDR3 bases are TGTGCCAGCAGCCACAATCAGGGGGAAAAACTGTTTTTT.